This T cell receptor beta chain was sequenced for a study of blood T cell repertoires in COVID-19. The CDR3 has 15 residues. Looked up from germline, CDR1 is SNHLY and CDR2 is FYNNEI. V gave up 7 bases and J gave up 7 bases; unmatched junction bases: 13. Measured with immunoSEQ multiplex PCR; TCRdb has only the in-frame clones, and not every one. The data show 200,000 or so clones, with roughly nine tenths seen just once and roughly a tenth held by the top ten. This sequence originates from a man aged 25-45 years who had recovered from COVID-19. The chain links TRBV2 to TRBJ1-2; TRBD1 matches 9 bases. The specimen was PBMCs or T cells enriched from blood (not recorded which). The CDR3 spells CASKSGTGYFGGYTF. DNA for the CDR3: TGTGCCAGCAAGTCCGGGACAGGGTATTTTGGTGGCTACACCTTC.